The sequence of this T cell receptor (beta chain) was determined in a study of Ad26.COV2.S vaccination and SARS-CoV-2 variants. Study information: The authors gave Ad26.COV2.S intramuscularly, either once or twice 56 days apart.

This CDR3 spans 15 amino acids. V lost 1 base, J lost 4 bases, and 10 bases lay in between. The germline V gene encodes CDR1 LGHNA and CDR2 YSLEER. Here immunoSEQ multiplex PCR was the method, and the copy in TCRdb shows in-frame clones only, minus some. The table has 400,000 to 500,000 clones, around 87% seen once. Whole-study results and caveats: Marked by substantial breadth, spike-specific CD8+ and CD4+ T cell responses were reportedly seen after vaccination. There was a possibility that the TCR breadth and depth analyses underestimated total T cell responses.

Treatment of the sample: roughly 19 received Ad26.COV2.S at low or high dose, single or two shots; about 5 received placebo; per-sample allocation not given. The samples were gathered on day 63 after the first injection of vaccine or placebo. As to this clone: What it binds is unknown.

The chain carries TRBV4-3 and TRBJ1-4; D perhaps matches TRBD1 (5 bases). Here the sequenced sample was peripheral blood, taken in a trial of Ad26.COV2.S vaccine versus placebo. The receptor's source is a person aged 18 to 65 who received the Ad26.COV2.S COVID-19 vaccine or a placebo. The CDR3 sequence: CASSQVGGVNEKLFF. The CDR3 DNA reads as TGCGCCAGCAGCCAAGTGGGAGGGGTTAATGAAAAACTGTTTTTT.